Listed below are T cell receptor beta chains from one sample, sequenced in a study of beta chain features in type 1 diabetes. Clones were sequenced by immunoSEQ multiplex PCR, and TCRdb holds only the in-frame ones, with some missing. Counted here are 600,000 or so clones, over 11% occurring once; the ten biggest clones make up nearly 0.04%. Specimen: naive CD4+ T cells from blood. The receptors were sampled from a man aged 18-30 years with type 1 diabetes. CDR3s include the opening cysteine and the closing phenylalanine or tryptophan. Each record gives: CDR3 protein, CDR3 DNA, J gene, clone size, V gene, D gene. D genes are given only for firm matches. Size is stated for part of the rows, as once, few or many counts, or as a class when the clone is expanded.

CASSLRPNTEAFF | TGTGCCAGCAGCTTGAGACCAAACACTGAAGCTTTCTTT | TRBJ1-1 | . | TRBV5-6 | .
CASIPGGLETQYF | TGTGCCAGCATCCCAGGTGGTTTGGAGACCCAGTACTTC | TRBJ2-5 | few | TRBV6-1 | .
CASSYLAEQCF | TGTGCCAGCAGCTATCTAGCGGAGCAGTGCTTC | TRBJ2-7 | . | TRBV7-2 | TRBD2
CASSEGTTKSYEQYF | TGTGCCAGCAGTGAAGGAACGACCAAATCCTACGAGCAGTACTTC | TRBJ2-7 | . | TRBV6-1 | .
CASSYGQGGETQYF | TGTGCCAGCAGCTACGGACAGGGTGGAGAGACCCAGTACTTC | TRBJ2-5 | . | TRBV7-2 | TRBD1
CASSLVDRAGANVLTF | TGCGCCAGCAGCTTGGTTGACAGGGCTGGGGCCAACGTCCTGACTTTC | TRBJ2-6 | . | TRBV5-1 | TRBD1
CAWKRTGGHEQYF | TGTGCCTGGAAGAGGACAGGGGGCCACGAGCAGTACTTC | TRBJ2-7 | few | TRBV30 | TRBD1
CATSRITGGNEQFF | TGTGCCACCAGCAGAATCACGGGGGGCAATGAGCAGTTCTTC | TRBJ2-1 | few | TRBV15 | TRBD2
CAWTLSPGANVLTF | TGTGCCTGGACTCTATCCCCTGGGGCCAACGTCCTGACTTTC | TRBJ2-6 | . | TRBV30 | .
CSVEAGVGYTF | TGCAGCGTTGAAGCGGGGGTTGGCTACACCTTC | TRBJ1-2 | . | TRBV29-1 | .
CAWSVNPGMPASTF | TGTGCCTGGAGTGTAAATCCGGGGATGCCCGCATCCACCTTC | TRBJ1-2 | . | TRBV30 | .
CASSDPTAGVSGEQYF | TGTGCCAGCAGTGACCCGACAGCGGGAGTCTCGGGAGAGCAGTACTTC | TRBJ2-7 | . | TRBV28 | TRBD2
CAWSTGETQYF | TGTGCCTGGAGCACTGGGGAGACCCAGTACTTC | TRBJ2-5 | few | TRBV30 | .
CASITSLHQPQHF | TGCGCCAGCATTACATCACTACATCAGCCCCAGCATTTT | TRBJ1-5 | few | TRBV5-1 | .
CASSLGLAGEETQYF | TGTGCCAGCAGCTTGGGTCTAGCGGGGGAAGAGACCCAGTACTTC | TRBJ2-5 | few | TRBV5-4 | TRBD2
CASAPTGRNTEAFF | TGTGCCAGCGCCCCGACAGGGCGGAACACTGAAGCTTTCTTT | TRBJ1-1 | . | TRBV27 | TRBD1
CASRVVGGNTGELFF | TGTGCCAGCAGAGTCGTGGGCGGGAACACCGGGGAGCTGTTTTTT | TRBJ2-2 | . | TRBV7-9 | .
CASSPRTVPDTQYF | TGTGCCAGCAGCCCCCGAACGGTTCCAGATACGCAGTATTTT | TRBJ2-3 | . | TRBV7-9 | .